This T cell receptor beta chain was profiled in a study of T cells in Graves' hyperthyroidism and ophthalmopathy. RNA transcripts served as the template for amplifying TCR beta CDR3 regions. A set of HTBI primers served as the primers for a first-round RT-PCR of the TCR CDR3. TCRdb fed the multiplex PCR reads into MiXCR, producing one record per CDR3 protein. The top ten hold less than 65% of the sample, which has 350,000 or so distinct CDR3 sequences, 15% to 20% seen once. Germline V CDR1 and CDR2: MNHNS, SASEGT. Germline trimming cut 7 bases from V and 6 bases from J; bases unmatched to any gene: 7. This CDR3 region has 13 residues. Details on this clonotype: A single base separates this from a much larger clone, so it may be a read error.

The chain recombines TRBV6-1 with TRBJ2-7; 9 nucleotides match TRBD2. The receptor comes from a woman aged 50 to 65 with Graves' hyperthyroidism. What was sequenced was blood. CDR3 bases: TGTGCCAGCATCGAGCCAGCGGGGGGCGAGCAGTACTTC. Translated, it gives CASIEPAGGEQYF.